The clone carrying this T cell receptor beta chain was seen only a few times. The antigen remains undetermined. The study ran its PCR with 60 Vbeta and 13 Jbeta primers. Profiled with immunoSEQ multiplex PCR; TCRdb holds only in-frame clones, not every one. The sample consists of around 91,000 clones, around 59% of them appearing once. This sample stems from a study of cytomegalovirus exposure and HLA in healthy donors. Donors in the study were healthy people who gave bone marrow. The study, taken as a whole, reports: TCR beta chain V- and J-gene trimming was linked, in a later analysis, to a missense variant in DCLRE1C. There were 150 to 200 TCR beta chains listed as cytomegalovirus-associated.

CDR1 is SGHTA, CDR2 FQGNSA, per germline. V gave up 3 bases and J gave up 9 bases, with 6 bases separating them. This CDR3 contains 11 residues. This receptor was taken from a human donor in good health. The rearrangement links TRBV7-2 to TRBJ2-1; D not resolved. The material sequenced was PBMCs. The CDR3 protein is CASSFMAEQFF. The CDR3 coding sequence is TGTGCCAGCAGCTTTATGGCTGAGCAGTTCTTC.